This entry is about one T cell receptor beta chain. Donors, without exception, were Caucasian adults residing in Nashville, Tennessee. The sample comes from a study of shared clonotypes between healthy human individuals. In the study's own analysis: ImmunoSEQ junction-only sequences lacked quality scores, so their filtering differed. TCRdb keeps only in-frame clones here, not all; method: immunoSEQ multiplex PCR. That table supplies the V and J calls and clone size; D and trimming were determined from the DNA. The sample consists of about 2.3 million clones, approximately 95% of them appearing once. Sequenced material: naive CD4+ T cells from PBMCs. Noted subset: CD45RA+ positively selected. This TCR was recovered from a man aged 18 to 29 in good health. Some clones in this sample may be carry-over from other donors' samples.

CDR3 in amino acids: CASSPSRSNQPQHF. The CDR3 coding sequence is TGTGCCAGCAGCCCTTCGAGGTCCAATCAGCCCCAGCATTTT. The V gene is TRBV9, the J gene TRBJ1-5; D is undetermined. Germline V gene lookup returns CDR1 SGDLS and CDR2 YYNGEE. The CDR3 has 14 residues. V lost 4 bases and J 3 bases, leaving 11 bases between the germline ends.